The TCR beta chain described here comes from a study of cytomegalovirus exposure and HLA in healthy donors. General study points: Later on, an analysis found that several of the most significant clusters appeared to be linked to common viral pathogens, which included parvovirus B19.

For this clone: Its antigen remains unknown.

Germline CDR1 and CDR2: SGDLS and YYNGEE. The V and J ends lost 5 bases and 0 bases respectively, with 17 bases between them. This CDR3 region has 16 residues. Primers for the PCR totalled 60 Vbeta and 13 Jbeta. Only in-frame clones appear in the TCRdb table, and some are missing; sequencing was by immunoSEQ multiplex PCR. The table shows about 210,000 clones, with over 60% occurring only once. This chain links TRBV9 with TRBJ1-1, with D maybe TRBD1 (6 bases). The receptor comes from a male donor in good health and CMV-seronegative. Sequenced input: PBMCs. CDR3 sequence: CASRGIRTEMNTEAFF. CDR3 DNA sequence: TGTGCCAGCAGAGGCATAAGGACAGAAATGAACACTGAAGCTTTCTTT.